What follows are 18 T cell receptor beta chains derived from one specimen sequenced in a study of blood T cells in healthy people across ages. Sample-barcoded 5' priming and a J-beta primer mix drove a second PCR of 7 to 11 cycles. TCRdb re-called the 5' RACE reads through MiXCR, storing one row per CDR3 protein. The repertoire holds 650,000 to 1,000,000 distinct CDR3 sequences, with around 36% as singletons. Sequences were obtained from blood. These receptors originate from a man younger than 30 in good health.

This clonotype was counted many times. This rearrangement joins TRBV12-3 or TRBV12-4 to TRBJ2-1; no clear D gene. The CDR3 covers 15 residues. Trimming shortened V by 1 base and J by 5 bases, and 12 bases separated the two germline ends. For the CDR3, the DNA is TGTGCCAGCAGTTTAGTAAGCGACGCTAACAATGAGCAGTTCTTC. Translation: CASSLVSDANNEQFF.

This clonotype occurred many times. This chain joins TRBV4-1 and TRBJ1-1; the match to TRBD1 covers 9 bases. CDR1 is MGHRA, CDR2 YSYEKL, per germline. J was trimmed by 4 bases and V by 0 bases; bases with no gene match: 12. This CDR3 has 18 residues. CDR3 DNA: TGCGCCAGCAGCCAAGACCTCTTACAGGGGGCGCGCGGCACTGAAGCTTTCTTT. Translation: CASSQDLLQGARGTEAFF.

This clonotype was detected only a few times. The gene calls are TRBV7-9 and TRBJ2-7; D may correspond to TRBD1 or TRBD2 (5 bases each). The V and J ends lost 0 bases and 3 bases respectively, with 12 bases between them. The length of the CDR3 is 15 residues. Looked up from germline, CDR1 is SEHNR and CDR2 is FQNEAQ (reference sequence). CDR3 nucleotides: TGTGCCAGCAGCTTAGCTCCCGGGACCCTCTACGAGCAGTACTTC. It encodes CASSLAPGTLYEQYF.

The rearrangement links TRBV7-2 to TRBJ2-5; 8 nucleotides line up with TRBD2. Germline V gives CDR1 SGHTA, CDR2 FQGNSA. The J segment lost 7 bases and the V segment lost 5 bases, leaving 6 bases of the junction unmatched. The CDR3 spans 13 residues. CDR3 in DNA: TGTACCAGCAGCCCGGGACTAGTGGGGACCCAGTACTTC. Its protein is CTSSPGLVGTQYF. Variable domain in full (rest from reference TRBV7-2 and TRBJ2-5): GAGVSQSPSNKVTEKGKDVELRCDPISGHTALYWYRQSLGQGLEFLIYFQGNSAPDKSGLPSDRFSAERTGGSVSTLTIQRTQQEDSAVYLCTSSPGLVGTQYFGPGTRLLVL.

The chain couples TRBV6-2 or TRBV6-3 to TRBJ1-2; D remains unclear. V lost 8 bases, J lost 6 bases, and 16 bases lay in between. CDR3 size: 13 residues. Germline CDR1 is MNHEY and CDR2 is SVGEGT. In nucleotides, the CDR3 is TGTGCCAGCGCCGGTGGAGGGATCCATGGCTACACCTTC. Translation: CASAGGGIHGYTF.

The chain joins TRBV20-1 to TRBJ2-6; a possible D gene is TRBD1 (5 bases). The CDR3 runs to 19 residues. Per germline, CDR1 DFQATT and CDR2 SNEGSKA (reference sequence). Trimming pared 1 base from V and 0 bases from J, leaving 19 bases between. CDR3 region: CSARGTGGQGNSGANVLTF. CDR3 DNA sequence: TGCAGTGCTAGAGGCACAGGCGGCCAGGGCAACTCTGGGGCCAACGTCCTGACTTTC.

This clonotype has more than one count but fewer than ten. V gene TRBV15 combines with J gene TRBJ1-5, with D tentatively TRBD1 (5 bases). The length of the CDR3 is 14 residues. The V gene lost 3 bases and the J gene lost 6 bases, with 12 bases spanning the gap. Germline-derived CDR1 and CDR2 are LNHNV and YYDKDF (reference sequence). The CDR3 region has the DNA TGTGCCACCAGCAGGGGGGACTTTTTTCAGCCCCAGCATTTT. Translation gives CATSRGDFFQPQHF.

The table lists this clonotype with a few counts. V gene TRBV12-3 or TRBV12-4 combines with J gene TRBJ2-7; D tentatively fits TRBD1 or TRBD2 (6 bases each). The V and J ends lost 6 bases and 7 bases respectively, with 19 bases between them. CDR3 length: 14 residues. The chain's CDR3 is CASSPTGARGEQYF. CDR3 sequence (DNA): TGTGCCAGCAGCCCCACGGGGGCCCGAGGAGAGCAGTACTTC.

The genes are TRBV12-3 or TRBV12-4 and TRBJ1-2; D gene ambiguous. This CDR3 contains 14 residues. CDR3 coding DNA: TGTAGCAGCAGTTTCCCGGAGGGTATCTATGGCTACACCTTC. It is translated as CSSSFPEGIYGYTF.

This clonotype was seen a few times. V is TRBV5-1 and J is TRBJ2-5; possibly TRBD2 for D (6 bases). The J call may be mistaken, given a closer DNA end match to TRBJ2-7. The CDR3 loop spans 15 amino acids. CDR1 and CDR2 from the germline V gene are SGHRS and YFSETQ. CDR3 sequence reads: CASSIDVGGSYEQYF. The DNA of the CDR3 is TGCGCCAGCAGCATTGACGTGGGGGGTTCCTACGAGCAGTACTTC.

This clonotype was seen a handful of times. V is TRBV11-2 and J is TRBJ2-1, with a tentative D call TRBD1 (5 bases). V shed 4 bases and J shed 6 bases, with 19 bases lying between them. CDR1 and CDR2 (germline): SGHAT, FQNNGV. This CDR3 contains 16 residues. In nucleotides, the CDR3 is TGTGCCAGCAGCTCGGGCGGCGCCCAGGGTTTCAATGAGCAGTTCTTC. As protein: CASSSGGAQGFNEQFF.

This chain uses TRBV12-3 or TRBV12-4 with TRBJ2-1; TRBD2 aligns across 7 bases. The DNA end is a closer match to TRBJ2-7, so the J assignment may be wrong. CDR3 length equals 17 residues. Here the CDR3 reads CASRPFGGLSSYNEQYF. CDR3 DNA sequence: TGTGCCAGTAGACCCTTCGGGGGGTTGAGCTCCTACAATGAGCAGTACTTC.

This clonotype was seen at least ten times. In DNA form, the CDR3 reads TGTGCCAGCAGTTTAGGGGCCCCTAGCACAGATACGCAGTATTTT. Amino acid sequence: CASSLGAPSTDTQYF. The rearrangement joins TRBV12-3 or TRBV12-4 to TRBJ2-3; D unresolved. The V gene lost 1 base and the J gene lost 0 bases, with 8 bases spanning the gap. The CDR3 is 15 residues long.

This clonotype was recorded a few times. This sequence joins TRBV12-3 or TRBV12-4 and TRBJ1-4; D not resolved. The CDR3 loop spans 13 amino acids. V lost 2 bases to trimming and J lost 7 bases, with 8 bases between them. The CDR3 loop is CASSLLVGEKLFF. The DNA of the CDR3 is TGTGCCAGCAGTTTACTCGTTGGTGAAAAACTGTTTTTT.

The rearrangement uses TRBV7-2 and TRBJ2-3; 7 bases fit TRBD2. Trimming cost V 4 bases and J 6 bases; bases outside gene matches: 16. Germline loops: CDR1 SGHTA, CDR2 FQGNSA. This CDR3 is 17 amino acids long. The CDR3 region has the DNA TGTGCCAGCAGCTCATGGCGATCTAGCGGCGTCTGGGATACGCAGTATTTT. Translating it yields CASSSWRSSGVWDTQYF.

The chain carries TRBV20-1 and TRBJ2-7; 10 nucleotides align to TRBD1. CDR3 size: 12 residues. Germline loops: CDR1 DFQATT, CDR2 SNEGSKA (reference sequence). CDR3: CSQTGGKYEQYF. For the CDR3, the DNA is TGCAGCCAGACAGGGGGCAAGTACGAGCAGTACTTC.

V usage is TRBV12-5 and J usage is TRBJ2-1, with D possibly matching TRBD1 (6 bases). Per the germline V gene, CDR1 is LGHNT and CDR2 is FRNRAP. The CDR3 has 13 residues. V was pared by 9 bases and J by 4 bases, with 13 bases between. DNA of the CDR3: TGTGCTAGCCAGCGCGGACAGTACAATGAGCAGTTCTTC. This sequence encodes CASQRGQYNEQFF.

The chain carries TRBV12-3 or TRBV12-4 and TRBJ2-5; D perhaps matches TRBD1 (5 bases). V lost 4 bases and J 4 bases, leaving 10 bases between the germline ends. CDR3 length equals 13 residues. The CDR3 loop is CASSWQGIETQYF. CDR3 nucleotide sequence: TGTGCCAGCAGTTGGCAGGGAATAGAGACCCAGTACTTC.